Following are 2 T cell receptor beta chains from one sample sequenced in a study of blood T cell repertoires in COVID-19 (TCRdb year 2020). The receptor library was made with the immunoSEQ multiplex PCR assay. Entries here come from immuneACCESS through TCRdb and include only in-frame sequences with V and J called. Some clones fail to appear in such tables; in the studies checked, an unresolved V gene covers under half of the shortfall, and the cause of the remainder is unknown. The sample records about 170,000 clones, around 85% of which are singletons. Clones ranked in the top ten supply roughly 8.4% of the sample. Input material: peripheral blood. The receptor set was obtained from a woman aged 80 or over with COVID-19, enrolled during active disease.

The CDR3, as DNA: TGTGCCAGCAGCTGGACAGGTAGCCAAGAGACCCAGTACTTC. Encoded protein: CASSWTGSQETQYF. The chain is built from TRBV5-5 and TRBJ2-5; 7 nucleotides match TRBD1. The CDR3 contains 14 residues. V was pared by 3 bases and J by 1 base, with 3 bases of the junction left unmatched. From germline, CDR1 is SGHKS and CDR2 YYEKEE (reference sequence).

DNA for the CDR3: TGTGCCAGCAGGCAGGGAAGCAGGCTTAATGAAAAACTGTTTTTT. Translated: CASRQGSRLNEKLFF. The gene calls are TRBV2 and TRBJ1-4; tentatively, D is TRBD1 (5 bases). The V end was cut by 6 bases, the J end by 4 bases, with 15 bases between. There are 15 residues in the CDR3. Germline CDR1 SNHLY, CDR2 FYNNEI.